The 24 T cell receptor beta chains below were found in one sample sequenced in a study of a mutant IDH1 vaccine in newly diagnosed glioma. Noted time point: week 5, during vaccination. Vaccination used 300 ug of mutant IDH1 20-mer peptide per dose, with topical imiquimod. No antigen has been assigned to these receptors. Repertoires were generated with immunoSEQ multiplex PCR, while TCRdb's copy carries only in-frame clones and drops some. The data show over 50,000 clones, just under 90% seen once. The specimen was PBMCs, collected from a glioma patient whose treatment included an IDH1 peptide vaccine. These receptors came from a woman aged 35 to 49 with glioma.

J is TRBJ2-3 and V is TRBV5-1; 7 nucleotides agree with TRBD1. The V gene end was trimmed by 0 bases and the J gene end by 0 bases; junction bases not matched to a gene: 4. Germline V lookup: CDR1 SGHRS, CDR2 YFSETQ. This CDR3 comprises 16 residues. The CDR3 DNA follows: TGCGCCAGCAGCTTGGGACAGGGTATTAGCACAGATACGCAGTATTTT. Translation: CASSLGQGISTDTQYF.

This chain connects TRBV7-2 to TRBJ1-4; a possible D gene is TRBD1 (5 bases). CDR1 is SGHTA and CDR2 is FQGNSA in the germline V gene. V lost 3 bases, J lost 4 bases, and 9 bases lay in between. The CDR3 runs 14 residues. The DNA of the CDR3 is TGTGCCAGCAGCTTTTCAGGGAATAATGAAAAACTGTTTTTT. Residues: CASSFSGNNEKLFF.

This clone has only a few counts. V usage is TRBV4-1 and J usage is TRBJ2-7; 9 bases fit TRBD2. The junction had 9 bases not matched to a gene; V was cut back by 3 bases and J by 3 bases. CDR1 is MGHRA, CDR2 YSYEKL, per germline. The CDR3 consists of 16 residues. This CDR3 reads CASSQGYRTSDYEQYF. The DNA of the CDR3 is TGCGCCAGCAGCCAGGGTTATCGGACTAGCGACTACGAGCAGTACTTC.

The count of this clone is one. This rearrangement joins TRBV6-1 to TRBJ2-7, with 13 bases fitting TRBD2. CDR3 length equals 17 residues. Losses at the gene ends were 4 bases for V and 3 bases for J; bases not matched to a gene: 9. The germline gives CDR1 MNHNS, CDR2 SASEGT. The CDR3 reads CASSAGLAGTRFYEQYF. The CDR3 DNA reads TGTGCCAGCAGTGCGGGACTAGCGGGAACCCGATTCTACGAGCAGTACTTC.

The V and J genes are TRBV5-1 and TRBJ1-4; D gene ambiguous. V gave up 5 bases and J gave up 6 bases, with 20 bases separating them. Germline V gene sequence: CDR1 SGHRS, CDR2 YFSETQ. There are 16 residues in the CDR3. CDR3 nucleotides: TGCGCCAGCAGAGGCCCCGACAAGACTGTAGATGAAAAACTGTTTTTT. It translates to CASRGPDKTVDEKLFF.

This clone was observed once. This sequence joins TRBV5-1 and TRBJ1-6, with 7 bases fitting TRBD1. The CDR3 runs to 14 residues. The junction had 4 bases not matched to a gene; V was cut back by 4 bases and J by 6 bases. Looked up from germline, CDR1 is SGHRS and CDR2 is YFSETQ. The CDR3 nucleotides read TGCGCCAGCAGCGTCGGGACAGTTAATTCACCCCTCCACTTT. Its translation is CASSVGTVNSPLHF.

The genes are TRBV19 and TRBJ1-1; weak D call: TRBD1 (5 bases). Trimming left V 6 bases short and J 0 bases short, with 8 bases between. The CDR3 runs 13 residues. Germline V gene data show CDR1 as LNHDA and CDR2 as SQIVND (reference sequence). This CDR3 is CASSPTVNTEAFF. The CDR3 DNA is TGTGCCAGTAGCCCGACAGTGAACACTGAAGCTTTCTTT.

This chain links TRBV4-2 with TRBJ2-3; 7 bases match TRBD2. Germline values: CDR1 LGHNA, CDR2 YNFKEQ. With V trimmed by 4 bases and J by 0 bases, 7 bases remained unmatched. The CDR3 contains 16 residues. The CDR3 region is CASSRGGSKSTDTQYF. Here the CDR3 DNA reads TGTGCCAGCAGCCGGGGGGGGTCGAAGAGCACAGATACGCAGTATTTT.

This clone was counted only a few times. The gene calls are TRBV7-2 and TRBJ1-1; D remains unclear. This CDR3 has 11 residues. Germline CDR1 and CDR2: SGHTA and FQGNSA. V shed 6 bases and J shed 4 bases, with 6 bases lying between them. The CDR3 nucleotides are TGTGCCAGCAGTCGGGGCACTGAAGCTTTCTTT. Its translation: CASSRGTEAFF. Using reference TRBV7-2 and TRBJ1-1 for the parts outside the CDR3, the full variable domain is GAGVSQSPSNKVTEKGKDVELRCDPISGHTALYWYRQSLGQGLEFLIYFQGNSAPDKSGLPSDRFSAERTGGSVSTLTIQRTQQEDSAVYLCASSRGTEAFFGQGTRLTVV.

A single count supports this clone. This sequence joins TRBV29-1 and TRBJ1-1, with TRBD1 as a possible D gene (5 bases). Germline CDR1 and CDR2: SQVTM and ANQGSEA. V dropped 1 base and J dropped 9 bases, with 9 bases sitting between them. The CDR3 contains 11 residues. CDR3 nucleotide sequence: TGCAGCGTTGAAGGGGGGGGGAAAGCTTTCTTT. Its translation: CSVEGGGKAFF.

V gene TRBV25-1 combines with J gene TRBJ1-1, with TRBD1 matching over 7 bases. CDR1 is MGHDK and CDR2 is SYGVNS in the germline V gene. The CDR3 is 14 amino acids. V lost 4 bases and J lost 0; bases outside the gene matches: 2. CDR3 sequence: CASSATGMNTEAFF. The CDR3 DNA reads TGTGCCAGCAGTGCGACAGGGATGAACACTGAAGCTTTCTTT.

This clone is labeled medium-sized. The chain combines TRBV19 with TRBJ2-1; 13 bases line up with TRBD2. Unmatched junction bases numbered 6, after V lost 3 bases and J lost 7 bases. CDR1 and CDR2 from the germline V gene are LNHDA and SQIVND (reference sequence). The CDR3 is made up of 16 amino acids. The CDR3 region has the DNA TGTGCCAGTAGTATTCGGACTAGCGGGGGTGAAAATGAGCAGTTCTTC. Translating gives CASSIRTSGGENEQFF.

The chain is built from TRBV19 and TRBJ1-5, with D possibly matching TRBD1 (5 bases). V was cut by 3 bases and J by 1 base, with 10 bases left in between. The CDR3 sequence is 15 residues long. Per the germline V gene, CDR1 is LNHDA and CDR2 is SQIVND (reference sequence). The CDR3: CASSIRGASNQPQHF. Here the CDR3 DNA reads TGTGCCAGTAGTATTCGAGGGGCCAGCAATCAGCCCCAGCATTTT.

This chain uses TRBV5-4 with TRBJ1-2; tentatively, D is TRBD1 (5 bases). CDR3 length equals 13 residues. Deletions cut 2 bases from V and 2 bases from J, with 7 bases between. CDR1 is SGHNT and CDR2 is YYREEE in the germline V gene (reference sequence). CDR3 sequence: CASSLRQNYGYTF. The CDR3 DNA sequence: TGTGCCAGCAGCTTAAGACAGAACTATGGCTACACCTTC.

The rearrangement links TRBV4-3 to TRBJ1-2; D gene uncertain. Germline assignment: CDR1 LGHNA and CDR2 YSLEER. Trimming removed 2 bases at V and 3 bases at J, with 13 bases between. This CDR3 is 15 amino acids long. CDR3 residues: CASSQQIKGYYGYTF. In DNA, the CDR3 is TGCGCCAGCAGCCAACAGATTAAGGGATACTATGGCTACACCTTC.

The chain's CDR3 is CASRGGRTPNTEAFF. The CDR3 DNA sequence: TGCGCCAGCAGGGGGGGCAGAACTCCGAACACTGAAGCTTTCTTT. This chain uses TRBV5-1 with TRBJ1-1; maybe TRBD1 (6 bases). Deletions cut 5 bases from V and 1 base from J, with 15 bases between. Germline V lookup: CDR1 SGHRS, CDR2 YFSETQ. The CDR3 has 15 amino acids. The full variable domain, rest sourced from reference TRBV5-1 and TRBJ1-1, is KAGVTQTPRYLIKTRGQQVTLSCSPISGHRSVSWYQQTPGQGLQFLFEYFSETQRNKGNFPGRFSGRQFSNSRSEMNVSTLELGDSALYLCASRGGRTPNTEAFFGQGTRLTVV.

V gene TRBV7-9 combines with J gene TRBJ2-1; D perhaps matches TRBD1 (5 bases). V was shortened by 5 bases and J by 5 bases, with 13 bases between the two germline ends. Germline lookup yields CDR1 SEHNR and CDR2 FQNEAQ (reference sequence). This CDR3 comprises 14 residues. The CDR3 reads CASSNQGKHNEQFF. The CDR3 DNA reads TGTGCCAGCAGCAATCAGGGAAAGCACAATGAGCAGTTCTTC.

The chain employs TRBV11-1 and TRBJ1-5; D ambiguous. The CDR3 loop spans 13 amino acids. Germline CDR1 reads SGHAT; CDR2 reads FQDESV (reference sequence). The germline V and J ends were trimmed by 1 base and 5 bases, with 6 bases remaining between them. The CDR3 loop reads CASSLGPYQPQHF. In DNA form, the CDR3 reads TGTGCCAGCAGCTTAGGACCCTATCAGCCCCAGCATTTT.

The rearrangement uses TRBV5-6 and TRBJ2-7, with a tentative D call TRBD1 (6 bases). This CDR3 has 17 residues. CDR1 SGHDT and CDR2 YYEEEE come from the germline V gene. V was pared by 3 bases and J by 3 bases, with 22 bases between. In nucleotides, the CDR3 is TGTGCCAGCAGCTCCCCCCCCAGGGGATCACCTTTCTACGAGCAGTACTTC. Its protein is CASSSPPRGSPFYEQYF.

This rearrangement joins TRBV7-2 to TRBJ1-4; D might be TRBD1 (5 bases). This CDR3 contains 14 residues. CDR1 and CDR2 from the germline V gene are SGHTA and FQGNSA. V was cut by 5 bases and J by 6 bases, with 13 bases left in between. CDR3 bases: TGTGCCAGCAGCCGGACACCGGCAGATGAAAAACTGTTTTTT. Amino acids: CASSRTPADEKLFF.

This chain connects TRBV6-1 to TRBJ2-2, with D possibly TRBD1 on 5 matching bases. CDR3 length: 16 residues. Germline CDR1 reads MNHNS; CDR2 reads SASEGT. Deletions cut 4 bases from V and 3 bases from J, with 15 bases between. Here the CDR3 reads CASSARQTPDTGELFF. In DNA form, the CDR3 reads TGTGCCAGCAGTGCGCGACAGACTCCCGACACCGGGGAGCTGTTTTTT.

In nucleotides, the CDR3 is TGTGCCAGCAGTGGGACTAGCGGGGGGGCCGTCACCGGGGAGCTGTTTTTT. Its translation is CASSGTSGGAVTGELFF. This chain connects TRBV2 to TRBJ2-2, with 15 bases matching TRBD2. The CDR3 covers 17 residues. Germline assignment: CDR1 SNHLY and CDR2 FYNNEI. The trim removed 4 bases at V and 4 bases at J, leaving 4 bases unmatched.

This clone was counted a few times. This chain connects TRBV5-1 to TRBJ1-2; tentatively, D is TRBD1 (6 bases). CDR1 SGHRS and CDR2 YFSETQ come from the germline V gene. The CDR3 loop spans 13 amino acids. Trimming took 0 bases from V and 9 from J, leaving 12 bases between them. The CDR3 DNA sequence: TGCGCCAGCAGCTTGGACAGGGAGGCACGCTACACCTTC. Its translation: CASSLDREARYTF.

This chain uses TRBV6-5 with TRBJ2-7; the D gene is possibly TRBD1 (5 bases). CDR1 MNHEY and CDR2 SVGAGI come from the germline V gene. V lost 6 bases and J lost 4, with 10 bases in between. This CDR3 region has 12 residues. CDR3 in DNA: TGTGCCAGCAGGAGACAGTTTTACGAGCAGTACTTC. It translates to CASRRQFYEQYF.